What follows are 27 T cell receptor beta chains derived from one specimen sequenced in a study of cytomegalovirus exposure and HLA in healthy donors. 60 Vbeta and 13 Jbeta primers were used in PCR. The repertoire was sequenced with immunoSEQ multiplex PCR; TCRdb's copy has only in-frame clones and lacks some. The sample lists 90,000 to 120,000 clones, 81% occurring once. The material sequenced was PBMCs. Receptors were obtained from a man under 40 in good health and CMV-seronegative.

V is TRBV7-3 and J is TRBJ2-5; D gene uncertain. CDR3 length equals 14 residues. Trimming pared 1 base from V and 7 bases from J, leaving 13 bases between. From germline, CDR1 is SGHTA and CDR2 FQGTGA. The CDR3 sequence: CASSLSPLPGTQYF. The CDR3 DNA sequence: TGTGCCAGCAGCTTAAGTCCCCTGCCAGGGACCCAGTACTTC.

In DNA, the CDR3 is TGTGCCAGCAGTCCGGGCGGGGCTAGCGGGTCCAATGAGCAGTTCTTC. Its translation is CASSPGGASGSNEQFF. The chain carries TRBV6-4 and TRBJ2-1; 8 bases agree with TRBD2. V lost 5 bases to trimming and J lost 6 bases; unmatched junction nucleotides: 12. Germline values: CDR1 MRHNA, CDR2 SNTAGT. CDR3 size: 16 residues.

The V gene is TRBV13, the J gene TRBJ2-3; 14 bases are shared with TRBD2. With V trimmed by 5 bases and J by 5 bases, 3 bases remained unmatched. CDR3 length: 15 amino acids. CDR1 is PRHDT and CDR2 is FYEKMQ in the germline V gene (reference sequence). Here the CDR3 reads CASSPGTSGRDTQYF. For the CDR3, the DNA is TGTGCCAGCAGCCCCGGGACTAGCGGGAGAGATACGCAGTATTTT.

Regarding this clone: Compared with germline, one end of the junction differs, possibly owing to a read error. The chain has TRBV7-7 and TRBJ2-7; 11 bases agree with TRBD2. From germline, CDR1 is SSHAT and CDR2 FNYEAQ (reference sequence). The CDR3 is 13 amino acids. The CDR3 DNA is TGTGCTAGCAGCTCCGATGGGGGACTAGCGGAACCATTC. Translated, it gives CASSSDGGLAEPF.

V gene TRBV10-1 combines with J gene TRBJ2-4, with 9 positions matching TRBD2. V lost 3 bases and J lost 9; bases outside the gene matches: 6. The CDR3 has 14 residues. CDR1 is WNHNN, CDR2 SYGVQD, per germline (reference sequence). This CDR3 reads CASSELAGGSIQYF. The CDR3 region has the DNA TGCGCCAGCAGTGAACTAGCGGGCGGGAGCATTCAGTACTTC.

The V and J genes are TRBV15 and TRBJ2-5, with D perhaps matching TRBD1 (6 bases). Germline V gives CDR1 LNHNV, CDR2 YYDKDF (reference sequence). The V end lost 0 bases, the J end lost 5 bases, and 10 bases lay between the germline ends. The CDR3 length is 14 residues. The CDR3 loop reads CATSRDTGMETQYF. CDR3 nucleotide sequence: TGTGCCACCAGCAGAGATACAGGGATGGAGACCCAGTACTTC.

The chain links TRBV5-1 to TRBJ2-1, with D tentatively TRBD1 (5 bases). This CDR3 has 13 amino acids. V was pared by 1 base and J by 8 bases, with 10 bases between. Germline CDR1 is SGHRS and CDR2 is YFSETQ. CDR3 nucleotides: TGCGCCAGCAGCTTGCAGGGAAGGGATGAGCAGTTCTTC. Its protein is CASSLQGRDEQFF. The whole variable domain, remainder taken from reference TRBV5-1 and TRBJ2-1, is KAGVTQTPRYLIKTRGQQVTLSCSPISGHRSVSWYQQTPGQGLQFLFEYFSETQRNKGNFPGRFSGRQFSNSRSEMNVSTLELGDSALYLCASSLQGRDEQFFGPGTRLTVL.

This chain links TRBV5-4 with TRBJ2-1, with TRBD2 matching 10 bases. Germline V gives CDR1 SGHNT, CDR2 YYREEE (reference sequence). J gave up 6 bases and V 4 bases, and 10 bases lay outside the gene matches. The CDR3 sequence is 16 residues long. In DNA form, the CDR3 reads TGTGCCAGCAGCCGATCCGCTAGCGGGAGTCTCAATGAGCAGTTCTTC. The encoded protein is CASSRSASGSLNEQFF.

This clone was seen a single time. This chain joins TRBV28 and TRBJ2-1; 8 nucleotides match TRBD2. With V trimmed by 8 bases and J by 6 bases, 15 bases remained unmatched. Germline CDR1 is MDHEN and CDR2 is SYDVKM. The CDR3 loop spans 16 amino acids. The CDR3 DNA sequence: TGTGCCAGCCTCAACGGGAGGGCCGGATTGGGCAATGAGCAGTTCTTC. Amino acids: CASLNGRAGLGNEQFF. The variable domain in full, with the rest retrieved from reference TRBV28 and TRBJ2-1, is DVKVTQSSRYLVKRTGEKVFLECVQDMDHENMFWYRQDPGLGLRLIYFSYDVKMKEKGDIPEGYSVSREKKERFSLILESASTNQTSMYLCASLNGRAGLGNEQFFGPGTRLTVL.

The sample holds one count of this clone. The CDR3 region has the DNA TGTGCCAGCAGTTTACTAGGTCAGCCCCAGCATTTT. This translates into CASSLLGQPQHF. The chain links TRBV28 to TRBJ1-5, with D hard to call. The CDR3 has 12 residues. Germline CDR1 is MDHEN and CDR2 is SYDVKM. Trimming left V 2 bases short and J 6 bases short, with 5 bases between. Filled out from reference TRBV28 and TRBJ1-5, the complete variable domain reads DVKVTQSSRYLVKRTGEKVFLECVQDMDHENMFWYRQDPGLGLRLIYFSYDVKMKEKGDIPEGYSVSREKKERFSLILESASTNQTSMYLCASSLLGQPQHFGDGTRLSIL.

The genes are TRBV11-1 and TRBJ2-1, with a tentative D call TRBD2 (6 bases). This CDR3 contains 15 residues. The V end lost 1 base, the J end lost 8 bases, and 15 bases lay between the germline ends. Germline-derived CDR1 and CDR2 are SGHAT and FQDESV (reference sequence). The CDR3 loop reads CASSLERSWGDEQFF. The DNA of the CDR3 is TGTGCCAGCAGCTTAGAACGGTCGTGGGGGGATGAGCAGTTCTTC.

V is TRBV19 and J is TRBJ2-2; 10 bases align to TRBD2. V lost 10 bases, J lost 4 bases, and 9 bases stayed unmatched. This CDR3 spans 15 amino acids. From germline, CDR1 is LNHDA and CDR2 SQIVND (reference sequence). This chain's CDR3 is CATYGAGGPTGELFF. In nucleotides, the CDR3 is TGTGCCACCTACGGAGCGGGAGGGCCCACCGGGGAGCTGTTTTTT.

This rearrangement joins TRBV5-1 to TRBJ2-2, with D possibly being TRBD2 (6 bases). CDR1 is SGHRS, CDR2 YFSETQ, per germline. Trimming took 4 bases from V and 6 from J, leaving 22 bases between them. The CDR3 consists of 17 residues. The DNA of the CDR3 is TGCGCCAGCAGCCTAGCCGCTGGGGGGAGAGGGTCCGGGGAGCTGTTTTTT. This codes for CASSLAAGGRGSGELFF.

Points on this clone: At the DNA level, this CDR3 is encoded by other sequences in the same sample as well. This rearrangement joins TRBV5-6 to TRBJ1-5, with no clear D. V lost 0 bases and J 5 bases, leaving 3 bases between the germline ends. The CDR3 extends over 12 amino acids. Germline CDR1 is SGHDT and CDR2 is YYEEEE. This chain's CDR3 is CASSLGDQPQHF. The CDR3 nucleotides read TGTGCCAGCAGCTTGGGAGATCAGCCCCAGCATTTT.

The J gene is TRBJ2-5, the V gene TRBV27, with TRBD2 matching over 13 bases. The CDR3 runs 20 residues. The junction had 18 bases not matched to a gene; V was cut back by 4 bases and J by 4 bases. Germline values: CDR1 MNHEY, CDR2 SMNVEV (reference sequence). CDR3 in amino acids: CASSSTPGLAGVVSRETQYF. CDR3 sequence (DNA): TGTGCCAGCAGTTCGACCCCCGGACTAGCGGGAGTAGTAAGTCGAGAGACCCAGTACTTC.

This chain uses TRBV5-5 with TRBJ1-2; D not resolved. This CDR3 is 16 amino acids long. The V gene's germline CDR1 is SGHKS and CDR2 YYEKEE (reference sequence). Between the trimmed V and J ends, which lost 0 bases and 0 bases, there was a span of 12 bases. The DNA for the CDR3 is TGTGCCAGCAGCTTGGCCTCCGTTTATTCTAACTATGGCTACACCTTC. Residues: CASSLASVYSNYGYTF.

CDR3 region: CASSTTSGGNTDTQYF. The DNA of the CDR3 is TGTGCCAGCAGCACGACTAGCGGGGGGAACACAGATACGCAGTATTTT. The J gene is TRBJ2-3, the V gene TRBV11-2; 13 bases align to TRBD2. The V gene end was trimmed by 5 bases and the J gene end by 2 bases; junction bases not matched to a gene: 4. Germline V gene lookup returns CDR1 SGHAT and CDR2 FQNNGV. CDR3 size: 16 residues.

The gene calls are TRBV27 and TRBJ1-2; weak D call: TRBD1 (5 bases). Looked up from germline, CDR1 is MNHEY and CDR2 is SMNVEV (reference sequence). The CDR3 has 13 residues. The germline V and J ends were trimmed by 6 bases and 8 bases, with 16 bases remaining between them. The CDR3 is CASSIRVGLGYTF. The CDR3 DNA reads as TGTGCCAGCAGCATACGCGTGGGACTCGGCTACACCTTC.

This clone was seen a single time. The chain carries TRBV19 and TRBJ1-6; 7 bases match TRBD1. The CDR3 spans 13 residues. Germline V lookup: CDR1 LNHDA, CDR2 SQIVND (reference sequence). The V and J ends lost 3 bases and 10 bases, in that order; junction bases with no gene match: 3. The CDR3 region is CASSIGTESPLHF. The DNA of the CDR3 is TGTGCCAGTAGTATCGGGACAGAATCACCCCTCCACTTT.

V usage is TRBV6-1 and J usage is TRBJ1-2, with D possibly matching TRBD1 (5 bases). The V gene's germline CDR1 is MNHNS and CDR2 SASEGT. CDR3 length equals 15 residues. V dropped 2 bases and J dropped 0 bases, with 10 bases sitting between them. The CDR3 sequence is CASSETETANYGYTF. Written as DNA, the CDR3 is TGTGCCAGCAGTGAAACTGAGACAGCTAACTATGGCTACACCTTC.

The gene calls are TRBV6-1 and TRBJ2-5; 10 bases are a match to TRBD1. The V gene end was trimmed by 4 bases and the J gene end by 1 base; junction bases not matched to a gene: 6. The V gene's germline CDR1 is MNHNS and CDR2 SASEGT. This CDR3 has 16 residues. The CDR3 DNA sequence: TGTGCCAGCAGTGTTCCCGGGACAGGGGCCCAAGAGACCCAGTACTTC. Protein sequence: CASSVPGTGAQETQYF.

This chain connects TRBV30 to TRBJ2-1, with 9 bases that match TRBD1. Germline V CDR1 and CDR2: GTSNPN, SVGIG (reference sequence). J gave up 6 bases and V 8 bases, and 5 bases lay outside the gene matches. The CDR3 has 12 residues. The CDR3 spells CARDREANEQFF. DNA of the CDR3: TGTGCCCGGGACAGGGAGGCCAATGAGCAGTTCTTC.

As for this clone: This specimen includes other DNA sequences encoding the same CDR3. CDR3 in DNA: TGTGCCAGCAACAGGGGTAGCAATCAGCCCCAGCATTTT. Residues: CASNRGSNQPQHF. The chain recombines TRBV6-1 with TRBJ1-5; 7 bases fit TRBD1. The CDR3 totals 13 residues. The ends lost 7 bases at V and 0 bases at J; junction bases unmatched: 0. Germline V lookup: CDR1 MNHNS, CDR2 SASEGT.

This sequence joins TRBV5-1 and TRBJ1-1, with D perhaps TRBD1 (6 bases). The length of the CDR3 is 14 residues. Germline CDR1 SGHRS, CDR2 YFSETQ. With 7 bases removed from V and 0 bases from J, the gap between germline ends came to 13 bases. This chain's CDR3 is CASGVDSMNTEAFF. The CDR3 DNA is TGCGCCAGCGGGGTGGACAGCATGAACACTGAAGCTTTCTTT. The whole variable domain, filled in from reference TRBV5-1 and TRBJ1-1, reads KAGVTQTPRYLIKTRGQQVTLSCSPISGHRSVSWYQQTPGQGLQFLFEYFSETQRNKGNFPGRFSGRQFSNSRSEMNVSTLELGDSALYLCASGVDSMNTEAFFGQGTRLTVV.

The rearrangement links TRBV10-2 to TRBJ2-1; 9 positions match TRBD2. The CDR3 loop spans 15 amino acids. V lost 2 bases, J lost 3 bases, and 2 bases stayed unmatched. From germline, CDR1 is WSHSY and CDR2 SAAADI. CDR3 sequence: CASSEAGGDYNEQFF. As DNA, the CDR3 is TGCGCCAGCAGTGAGGCGGGAGGGGACTACAATGAGCAGTTCTTC.

The CDR3 DNA reads TGTGCCAGCAGCTTCATGCGGCGGGGACCCACTAGCACAGATACGCAGTATTTT. Encoded protein: CASSFMRRGPTSTDTQYF. The chain combines TRBV11-2 with TRBJ2-3; possible D gene TRBD2, 6 bases. CDR1 is SGHAT and CDR2 is FQNNGV in the germline V gene. The V end was cut by 3 bases, the J end by 0 bases, with 19 bases between. This CDR3 comprises 18 residues.

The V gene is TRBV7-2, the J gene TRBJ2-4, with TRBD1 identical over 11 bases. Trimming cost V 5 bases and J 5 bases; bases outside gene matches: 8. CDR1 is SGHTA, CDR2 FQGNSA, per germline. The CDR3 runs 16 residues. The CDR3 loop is CASSPDRGLYENIQYF. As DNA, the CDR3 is TGTGCCAGCAGCCCGGACAGGGGGCTTTACGAAAACATTCAGTACTTC.